This passage covers 32 T cell receptor beta chains from one sample sequenced in a study of shared clonotypes between healthy human individuals. Naive CD8 cells lacked CD45RO, underwent positive selection for CCR7 and left out terminally differentiated effector memory CD45RA+ cells. The table came from immunoSEQ multiplex PCR; TCRdb's copy has only in-frame clones and leaves some out. Of under 850,000 clones in the sample, 80% to 95% were seen once. The sequencing sample was made of naive CD8+ T cells sorted from blood. These receptors all stem from a man aged 25-45 years in good health.

The V call is TRBV15, the J call TRBJ1-1; 10 positions agree with TRBD1. Germline assignment: CDR1 LNHNV and CDR2 YYDKDF (reference sequence). The length of the CDR3 is 15 residues. The trim removed 5 bases at V and 7 bases at J, leaving 10 bases unmatched. The CDR3, as DNA: TGTGCCACCAGCGGATATAAGACAGGGGGCGGTGAAGCTTTCTTT. It is translated as CATSGYKTGGGEAFF.

This sequence joins TRBV11-2 and TRBJ1-5; 9 bases match TRBD1. Germline V gene lookup returns CDR1 SGHAT and CDR2 FQNNGV. The CDR3 has 17 residues. After removal of 2 bases from V and 6 bases from J, the junction contained 11 bases not matched to a gene. The DNA for the CDR3 is TGTGCCAGCAGCTTAACGACCACAGGGGGCGCCGTTCAGCCCCAGCATTTT. Translated, it gives CASSLTTTGGAVQPQHF.

V gene TRBV27 combines with J gene TRBJ1-3; D is unclear. The V gene lost 5 bases and the J gene lost 2 bases, with 28 bases spanning the gap. The germline V gene encodes CDR1 MNHEY and CDR2 SMNVEV (reference sequence). CDR3 length: 20 residues. CDR3 in DNA: TGTGCCAGCAGTCCCCGGTTTGAGGTTCCTTTCCTGCCTCCTGGAAACACCATATATTTT. This sequence encodes CASSPRFEVPFLPPGNTIYF.

This sequence joins TRBV28 and TRBJ2-2; 11 positions agree with TRBD1. From germline, CDR1 is MDHEN and CDR2 SYDVKM. The junction had 11 bases not matched to a gene; V was cut back by 10 bases and J by 4 bases. The CDR3 loop spans 16 amino acids. The CDR3 DNA follows: TGTGCCACCTCGGACAGGGGGCAAGGTCGCACCGGGGAGCTGTTTTTT. Its translation: CATSDRGQGRTGELFF.

The V and J genes are TRBV6-6 and TRBJ2-7; TRBD1 matches at 10 bases. The CDR3 loop spans 15 amino acids. V lost 4 bases to trimming and J lost 2 bases; unmatched junction nucleotides: 5. Looked up from germline, CDR1 is MNHNY and CDR2 is SVGAGI (reference sequence). CDR3 nucleotide sequence: TGTGCCAGCAGTTCCCGGGACAGGGGCACCTACGAGCAGTACTTC. Amino acid sequence: CASSSRDRGTYEQYF.

V is TRBV19 and J is TRBJ2-7, with D tentatively TRBD1 (6 bases). There are 14 residues in the CDR3. The V end was cut by 0 bases, the J end by 2 bases, with 8 bases between. Germline V gene sequence: CDR1 LNHDA, CDR2 SQIVND (reference sequence). In DNA, the CDR3 is TGTGCCAGTAGTATAGAGGGACAACCCTACGAGCAGTACTTC. It specifies CASSIEGQPYEQYF.

The chain carries TRBV4-3 and TRBJ2-7, with 11 bases matching TRBD2. Trimming cost V 0 bases and J 5 bases; bases outside gene matches: 6. The CDR3 spans 16 residues. Germline V gene sequence: CDR1 LGHNA, CDR2 YSLEER. Here the CDR3 reads CASSQDFTSGSNEQYF. CDR3 DNA: TGCGCCAGCAGCCAAGATTTCACTAGCGGGAGCAACGAGCAGTACTTC.

The rearrangement links TRBV28 to TRBJ2-2, with a tentative D call TRBD1 (5 bases). The CDR3 spans 14 residues. V shed 6 bases and J shed 3 bases, with 11 bases lying between them. The germline V gene has CDR1 MDHEN and CDR2 SYDVKM. CDR3 DNA sequence: TGTGCCAGCAGGACAGCACAGTACACCGGGGAGCTGTTTTTT. Encoded protein: CASRTAQYTGELFF.

V gene TRBV28 combines with J gene TRBJ2-2; the match to TRBD2 covers 13 bases. The CDR3 covers 17 residues. Looked up from germline, CDR1 is MDHEN and CDR2 is SYDVKM. V shed 4 bases, J shed 4 bases, and the junction held 6 bases outside the gene matches. CDR3 residues: CASSSGLAGDGTGELFF. Written as DNA, the CDR3 is TGTGCCAGCAGTTCAGGACTAGCGGGAGATGGCACCGGGGAGCTGTTTTTT. Filled out from reference TRBV28 and TRBJ2-2, the complete variable domain reads DVKVTQSSRYLVKRTGEKVFLECVQDMDHENMFWYRQDPGLGLRLIYFSYDVKMKEKGDIPEGYSVSREKKERFSLILESASTNQTSMYLCASSSGLAGDGTGELFFGEGSRLTVL.

This chain joins TRBV15 and TRBJ1-1, with D hard to call. Trimming pared 5 bases from V and 3 bases from J, leaving 4 bases between. CDR3 length: 11 residues. Looked up from germline, CDR1 is LNHNV and CDR2 is YYDKDF (reference sequence). In DNA form, the CDR3 reads TGTGCCACCAGCGCAGACACTGAAGCTTTCTTT. This translates into CATSADTEAFF.

The V gene is TRBV6-5, the J gene TRBJ2-2, with D maybe TRBD1 (5 bases). The ends were cut back, 2 bases at V and 5 bases at J, with 15 bases in the middle. CDR1 is MNHEY, CDR2 SVGAGI, per germline. The CDR3 consists of 16 residues. CDR3 loop: CASSYGAQGLTGELFF. The CDR3 DNA is TGTGCCAGCAGTTACGGGGCGCAGGGCTTGACCGGGGAGCTGTTTTTT.

The rearrangement uses TRBV28 and TRBJ2-1; 9 bases align to TRBD1. Trimming cost V 6 bases and J 5 bases; bases outside gene matches: 17. The CDR3 sequence is 18 residues long. Germline CDR1 MDHEN, CDR2 SYDVKM. CDR3 in amino acids: CASRRTGETSLPNNEQFF. The DNA of the CDR3 is TGTGCCAGCAGGCGGACAGGGGAAACCTCCCTGCCTAACAATGAGCAGTTCTTC.

V is TRBV4-1 and J is TRBJ2-1; TRBD2 agrees at 7 bases. The length of the CDR3 is 13 residues. The V gene's germline CDR1 is MGHRA and CDR2 YSYEKL. The trim removed 4 bases at V and 6 bases at J, leaving 3 bases unmatched. The CDR3 sequence: CASSREGLNEQFF. For the CDR3, the DNA is TGCGCCAGCAGCCGGGAGGGCCTCAATGAGCAGTTCTTC.

This clone has only a few counts. The V gene is TRBV5-6, the J gene TRBJ2-7; 11 bases match TRBD1. Trimming took 3 bases from V and 5 from J; bases not matched to a gene: 13. The CDR3 has 17 amino acids. In germline, CDR1 is SGHDT, CDR2 YYEEEE. CDR3 in DNA: TGTGCCAGCAGCTCCGACGAATGGGACAGGGGGAGTAACGAGCAGTACTTC. Its translation: CASSSDEWDRGSNEQYF.

The J gene is TRBJ1-4, the V gene TRBV29-1; D uncertain. This CDR3 region has 12 residues. V lost 6 bases to trimming and J lost 4 bases, with 9 bases between them. The germline V gene has CDR1 SQVTM and CDR2 ANQGSEA. The CDR3 nucleotides read TGCAGCGTCAACCAGAATAATGAAAAACTGTTTTTT. This gives the protein CSVNQNNEKLFF.

CDR3 nucleotide sequence: TGCGCCAGCAGCCAAGATGTAGGGGGTGGGAACACTGAAGCTTTCTTT. Translated: CASSQDVGGGNTEAFF. The chain has TRBV4-1 and TRBJ1-1; tentatively, D is TRBD1 (6 bases). Trimming took off 0 bases at V and 1 base at J, with 12 bases between the two ends. CDR3 length: 16 amino acids. Germline V gene lookup returns CDR1 MGHRA and CDR2 YSYEKL.

The chain is built from TRBV11-1 and TRBJ1-1; TRBD1 matches at 7 bases. J lost 10 bases, V lost 6 bases, and 14 bases had no gene match. The CDR3 totals 14 residues. In germline, CDR1 is SGHAT, CDR2 FQDESV (reference sequence). The CDR3 nucleotides read TGTGCCAGCAGTTCGACAGGGCCCAAATGGGGAGCTTTCTTT. As protein: CASSSTGPKWGAFF. The whole variable domain, remainder taken from reference TRBV11-1 and TRBJ1-1, is EAEVAQSPRYKITEKSQAVAFWCDPISGHATLYWYRQILGQGPELLVQFQDESVVDDSQLPKDRFSAERLKGVDSTLKIQPAELGDSAMYLCASSSTGPKWGAFFGQGTRLTVV.

The chain uses TRBV5-6 and TRBJ1-1; D not resolved. The CDR3 loop spans 13 amino acids. The ends were cut back, 5 bases at V and 5 bases at J, with 13 bases in the middle. The germline V gene has CDR1 SGHDT and CDR2 YYEEEE. CDR3 sequence reads: CASSPEGGTEAFF. In DNA form, the CDR3 reads TGTGCCAGCAGTCCCGAAGGTGGGACTGAAGCTTTCTTT.

This chain uses TRBV27 with TRBJ1-1; the match to TRBD1 covers 10 bases. The germline V gene encodes CDR1 MNHEY and CDR2 SMNVEV (reference sequence). The V and J ends lost 8 bases and 3 bases, in that order; junction bases with no gene match: 6. This CDR3 has 14 amino acids. The DNA for the CDR3 is TGTGCCAGCGGGCCCGGGACAGGGGACACTGAAGCTTTCTTT. Protein sequence: CASGPGTGDTEAFF.

The genes are TRBV5-6 and TRBJ2-7, with TRBD1 matching 7 bases. Germline-derived CDR1 and CDR2 are SGHDT and YYEEEE. Losses at the gene ends were 4 bases for V and 3 bases for J; bases not matched to a gene: 7. This CDR3 is 14 amino acids long. The chain's CDR3 is CASSPTGQVYEQYF. Written as DNA, the CDR3 is TGTGCCAGCAGCCCGACAGGGCAAGTCTACGAGCAGTACTTC. The full variable domain, rest sourced from reference TRBV5-6 and TRBJ2-7, is DAGVTQSPTHLIKTRGQQVTLRCSPKSGHDTVSWYQQALGQGPQFIFQYYEEEERQRGNFPDRFSGHQFPNYSSELNVNALLLGDSALYLCASSPTGQVYEQYFGPGTRLTVT.

This clone was counted once. The chain employs TRBV6-5 and TRBJ2-3; the match to TRBD2 covers 7 bases. The CDR3 length is 15 residues. Germline CDR1 MNHEY, CDR2 SVGAGI. V trimming: 2 bases; J trimming: 3 bases; junction bases outside the gene matches: 5. This CDR3 is CASSYTGLGTDTQYF. The CDR3, as DNA: TGTGCCAGCAGTTACACAGGACTAGGGACAGATACGCAGTATTTT.

This clone is a singleton in its sample. This rearrangement joins TRBV7-8 to TRBJ2-3; 10 nucleotides line up with TRBD2. Germline lookup yields CDR1 SGHVS and CDR2 FQNEAQ. Trimming took 6 bases from V and 3 from J; bases not matched to a gene: 6. The CDR3 is 15 residues long. CDR3 sequence reads: CASRRTSGSTDTQYF. Written as DNA, the CDR3 is TGTGCCAGCAGAAGGACTAGCGGCTCTACAGATACGCAGTATTTT.

This rearrangement joins TRBV6-6 to TRBJ2-7; D unclear. The CDR3 extends over 12 amino acids. Trimming pared 6 bases from V and 1 base from J, leaving 7 bases between. Germline values: CDR1 MNHNY, CDR2 SVGAGI (reference sequence). The CDR3 nucleotides are TGTGCCAGCAGGGGGATGTCCTACGAGCAGTACTTC. Encoded protein: CASRGMSYEQYF.

The chain links TRBV7-2 to TRBJ2-7; 10 nucleotides align to TRBD2. Per the germline V gene, CDR1 is SGHTA and CDR2 is FQGNSA. Germline trimming cut 3 bases from V and 4 bases from J; bases unmatched to any gene: 6. The CDR3 covers 15 residues. The CDR3 DNA follows: TGTGCCAGCAGCTTGCCCGGGACTAGCGAGTACGAGCAGTACTTC. It is translated as CASSLPGTSEYEQYF.

The chain couples TRBV7-2 to TRBJ2-1; D unresolved. V was trimmed by 5 bases and J by 9 bases, leaving 11 bases between them. This CDR3 has 12 residues. Germline loops: CDR1 SGHTA, CDR2 FQGNSA. The CDR3 reads CASSPATREQFF. For the CDR3, the DNA is TGTGCCAGCAGCCCCGCCACACGTGAGCAGTTCTTC.

The J gene is TRBJ1-4, the V gene TRBV30; 7 positions agree with TRBD1. Trimming removed 7 bases from V and 6 bases from J; junction bases left unmatched: 8. The CDR3 totals 13 residues. Looked up from germline, CDR1 is GTSNPN and CDR2 is SVGIG (reference sequence). The CDR3 DNA is TGTGCCTCCCTCTTGGGGACAGATGAAAAACTGTTTTTT. Its protein is CASLLGTDEKLFF.

The rearrangement links TRBV19 to TRBJ2-1; possibly TRBD2 for D (6 bases). The CDR3 consists of 15 residues. Germline V CDR1 and CDR2: LNHDA, SQIVND (reference sequence). Deletions cut 2 bases from V and 0 bases from J, with 8 bases between. The CDR3 loop is CASSILAYSYNEQFF. The DNA of the CDR3 is TGTGCCAGTAGTATACTAGCGTACTCCTACAATGAGCAGTTCTTC.

The chain joins TRBV6-1 to TRBJ2-7, with a weak D call TRBD2 (6 bases). V dropped 1 base and J dropped 0 bases, with 10 bases sitting between them. The V gene's germline CDR1 is MNHNS and CDR2 SASEGT. The CDR3 is made up of 15 amino acids. The CDR3, as DNA: TGTGCCAGCAGTGAAGTGGGAGGCTTCTCCTACGAGCAGTACTTC. Its translation: CASSEVGGFSYEQYF.

This rearrangement joins TRBV7-9 to TRBJ2-7; D is perhaps TRBD1 (7 bases). Trimming shortened V by 1 base and J by 5 bases, and 12 bases separated the two germline ends. This CDR3 is built from 14 residues. CDR1 SEHNR and CDR2 FQNEAQ come from the germline V gene (reference sequence). The CDR3 reads CASSLVAGGNEQYF. The DNA for the CDR3 is TGTGCCAGCAGCTTAGTTGCAGGGGGGAACGAGCAGTACTTC.

The chain couples TRBV11-3 to TRBJ2-1, with TRBD2 identical over 12 bases. This CDR3 is built from 17 residues. CDR1 and CDR2 (germline): SGHNT, YENEEA. J lost 6 bases, V lost 5 bases, and 11 bases had no gene match. The CDR3 protein is CASSLGTSGPSSNEQFF. The CDR3, as DNA: TGTGCCAGCAGCCTCGGGACTAGCGGGCCGTCTAGCAATGAGCAGTTCTTC.

The V gene is TRBV4-1, the J gene TRBJ2-5; 8 bases line up with TRBD1. V was clipped by 1 base and J by 5 bases; unmatched bases: 9. Germline-derived CDR1 and CDR2 are MGHRA and YSYEKL. This CDR3 is built from 16 residues. The CDR3 region is CASSQGGQGALETQYF. CDR3 coding DNA: TGCGCCAGCAGCCAAGGAGGGCAGGGGGCTTTGGAGACCCAGTACTTC.

The gene calls are TRBV14 and TRBJ2-7; D is perhaps TRBD2 (6 bases). In germline, CDR1 is SGHDN, CDR2 FVKESK. The CDR3 is 17 residues long. V lost 0 bases and J lost 0, with 15 bases in between. CDR3 amino acids: CASSQEVSGGNSYEQYF. CDR3 DNA sequence: TGTGCCAGCAGCCAAGAAGTGTCGGGCGGGAACTCCTACGAGCAGTACTTC. The full variable domain, completed using reference TRBV14 and TRBJ2-7, is EAGVTQFPSHSVIEKGQTVTLRCDPISGHDNLYWYRRVMGKEIKFLLHFVKESKQDESGMPNNRFLAERTGGTYSTLKVQPAELEDSGVYFCASSQEVSGGNSYEQYFGPGTRLTVT.